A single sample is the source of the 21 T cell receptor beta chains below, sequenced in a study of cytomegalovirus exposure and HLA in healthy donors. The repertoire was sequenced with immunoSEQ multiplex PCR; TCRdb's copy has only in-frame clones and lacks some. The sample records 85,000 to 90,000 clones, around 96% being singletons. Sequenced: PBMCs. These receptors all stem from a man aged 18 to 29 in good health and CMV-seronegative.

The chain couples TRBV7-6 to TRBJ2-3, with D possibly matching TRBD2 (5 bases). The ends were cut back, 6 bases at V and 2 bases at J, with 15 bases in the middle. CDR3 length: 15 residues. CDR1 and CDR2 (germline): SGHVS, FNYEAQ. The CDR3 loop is CASRPRGWDTDTQYF. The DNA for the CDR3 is TGTGCCAGCAGACCCCGGGGTTGGGACACAGATACGCAGTATTTT.

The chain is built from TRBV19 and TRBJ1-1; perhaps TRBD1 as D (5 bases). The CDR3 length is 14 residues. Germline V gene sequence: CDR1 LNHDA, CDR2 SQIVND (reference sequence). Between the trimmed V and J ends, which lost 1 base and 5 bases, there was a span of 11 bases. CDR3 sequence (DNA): TGTGCCAGTAGTATAGGGGGGGTGGAAACTGAAGCTTTCTTT. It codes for CASSIGGVETEAFF.

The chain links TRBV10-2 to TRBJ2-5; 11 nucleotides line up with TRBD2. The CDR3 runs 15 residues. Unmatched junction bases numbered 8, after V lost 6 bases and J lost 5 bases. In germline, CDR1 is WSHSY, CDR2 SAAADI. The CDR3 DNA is TGCGCCAGCAGATTAGCGGGAGGGCCAGTTGAGACCCAGTACTTC. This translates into CASRLAGGPVETQYF.

The CDR3 sequence is CASSPGTTIYF. Written as DNA, the CDR3 is TGTGCCAGCAGCCCCGGTACCACCATATATTTT. The V gene is TRBV6-6, the J gene TRBJ1-3; D ambiguous. The V gene's germline CDR1 is MNHNY and CDR2 SVGAGI (reference sequence). This CDR3 is 11 amino acids long. Trimming stripped 6 bases from V and 9 bases from J, with 9 bases between.

CDR3: CASSRTGSGPDTQYF. The DNA of the CDR3 is TGTGCCAGCAGCCGTACAGGGTCCGGCCCAGATACGCAGTATTTT. This rearrangement joins TRBV7-3 to TRBJ2-3; perhaps TRBD1 as D (6 bases). V lost 5 bases, J lost 4 bases, and 16 bases lay in between. This CDR3 has 15 amino acids. Germline CDR1 and CDR2: SGHTA and FQGTGA.

DNA for the CDR3: TGTGCCAGCAGCGCAGGGCTAGCGGAATACAATGAGCAGTTCTTC. This codes for CASSAGLAEYNEQFF. V gene TRBV11-3 combines with J gene TRBJ2-1; 7 nucleotides line up with TRBD2. V was pared by 5 bases and J by 4 bases, with 8 bases of the junction left unmatched. CDR1 is SGHNT, CDR2 YENEEA, per germline. This CDR3 region has 15 residues.

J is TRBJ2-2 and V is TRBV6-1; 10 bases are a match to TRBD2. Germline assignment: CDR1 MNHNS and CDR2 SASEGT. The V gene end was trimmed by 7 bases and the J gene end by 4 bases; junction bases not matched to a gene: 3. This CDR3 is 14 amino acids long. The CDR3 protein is CASITSGTTGELFF. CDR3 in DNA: TGTGCCAGCATCACTAGCGGGACCACCGGGGAGCTGTTTTTT.

The chain's CDR3 is CASSVRKGEGYTF. The CDR3 DNA sequence: TGTGCCAGCAGCGTCAGAAAAGGGGAAGGCTACACCTTC. The J gene is TRBJ1-2, the V gene TRBV7-9; a weak D match, TRBD1 (5 bases). This CDR3 is 13 amino acids long. V was pared by 5 bases and J by 8 bases, with 15 bases between. The germline gives CDR1 SEHNR, CDR2 FQNEAQ (reference sequence).

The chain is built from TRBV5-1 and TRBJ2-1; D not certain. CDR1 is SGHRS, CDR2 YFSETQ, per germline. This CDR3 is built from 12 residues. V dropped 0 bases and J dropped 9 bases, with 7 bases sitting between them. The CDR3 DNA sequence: TGCGCCAGCAGCTTGGAGTCCGGTGAGCAGTTCTTC. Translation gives CASSLESGEQFF.

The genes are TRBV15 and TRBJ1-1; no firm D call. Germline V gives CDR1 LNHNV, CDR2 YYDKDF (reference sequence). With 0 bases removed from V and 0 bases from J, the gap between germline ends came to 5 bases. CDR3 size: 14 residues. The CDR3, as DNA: TGTGCCACCAGCAGAGAATACTTGAACACTGAAGCTTTCTTT. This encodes CATSREYLNTEAFF.

This CDR3 is CASSLGVAGGGREQYF. As DNA, the CDR3 is TGCGCCAGCAGCTTGGGAGTCGCGGGGGGTGGGAGAGAGCAGTACTTC. The rearrangement uses TRBV5-1 and TRBJ2-7, with 8 bases aligning to TRBD2. Germline V gene sequence: CDR1 SGHRS, CDR2 YFSETQ. V lost 0 bases to trimming and J lost 7 bases; unmatched junction nucleotides: 12. The CDR3 totals 16 residues.

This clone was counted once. This CDR3 is CASSLGSEGVRNEKLFF. The CDR3 DNA reads as TGTGCCAGCAGCTTAGGGAGTGAGGGGGTCCGAAATGAAAAACTGTTTTTT. The chain links TRBV7-9 to TRBJ1-4, with D possibly being TRBD1 (6 bases). V was pared by 1 base and J by 5 bases, with 17 bases between. Germline lookup yields CDR1 SEHNR and CDR2 FQNEAQ (reference sequence). CDR3 length: 17 residues.

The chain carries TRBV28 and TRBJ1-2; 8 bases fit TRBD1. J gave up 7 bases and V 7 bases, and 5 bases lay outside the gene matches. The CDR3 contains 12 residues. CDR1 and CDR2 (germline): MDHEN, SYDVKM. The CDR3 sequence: CASTRQGFGYTF. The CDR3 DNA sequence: TGTGCCAGCACCAGACAGGGGTTTGGCTACACCTTC.

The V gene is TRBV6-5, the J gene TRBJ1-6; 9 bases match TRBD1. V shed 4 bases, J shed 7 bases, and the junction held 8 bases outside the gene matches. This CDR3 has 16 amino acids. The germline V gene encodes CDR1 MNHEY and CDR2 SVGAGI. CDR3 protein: CASSSMNRGQNSPLHF. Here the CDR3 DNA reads TGTGCCAGCAGTTCGATGAACAGGGGGCAGAATTCACCCCTCCACTTT.

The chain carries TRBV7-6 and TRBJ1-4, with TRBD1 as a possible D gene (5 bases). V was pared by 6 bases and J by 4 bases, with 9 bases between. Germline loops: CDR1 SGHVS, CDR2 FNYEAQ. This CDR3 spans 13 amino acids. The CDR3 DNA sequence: TGTGCCAGCAGTCGACAGCGTAATGAAAAACTGTTTTTT. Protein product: CASSRQRNEKLFF. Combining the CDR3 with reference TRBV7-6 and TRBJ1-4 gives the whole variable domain GAGVSQSPRYKVTKRGQDVALRCDPISGHVSLYWYRQALGQGPEFLTYFNYEAQQDKSGLPNDRFSAERPEGSISTLTIQRTEQRDSAMYRCASSRQRNEKLFFGSGTQLSVL.

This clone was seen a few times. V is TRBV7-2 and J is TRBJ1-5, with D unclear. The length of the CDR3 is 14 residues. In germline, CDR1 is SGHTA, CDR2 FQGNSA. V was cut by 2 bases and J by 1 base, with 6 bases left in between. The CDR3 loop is CASSLYSSNQPQHF. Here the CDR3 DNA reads TGTGCCAGCAGCTTATACAGCAGCAATCAGCCCCAGCATTTT.

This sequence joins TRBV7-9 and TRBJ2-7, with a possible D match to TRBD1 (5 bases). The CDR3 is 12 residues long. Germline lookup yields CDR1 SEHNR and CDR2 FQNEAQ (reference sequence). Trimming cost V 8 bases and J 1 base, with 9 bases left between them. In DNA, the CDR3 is TGTGCCAGCTGGGGCCCTTCCTACGAGCAGTACTTC. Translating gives CASWGPSYEQYF.

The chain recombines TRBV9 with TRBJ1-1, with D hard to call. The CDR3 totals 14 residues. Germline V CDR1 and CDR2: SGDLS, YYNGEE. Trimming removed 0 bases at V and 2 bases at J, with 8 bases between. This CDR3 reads CASSVVTLNTEAFF. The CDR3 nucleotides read TGTGCCAGCAGCGTAGTGACACTCAACACTGAAGCTTTCTTT.

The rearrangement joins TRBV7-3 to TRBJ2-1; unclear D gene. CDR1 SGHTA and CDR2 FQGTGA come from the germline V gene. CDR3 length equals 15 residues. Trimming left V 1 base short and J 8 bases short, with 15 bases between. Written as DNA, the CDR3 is TGTGCCAGCAGCTTAAGGGCTTACCCAAAGGATGAGCAGTTCTTC. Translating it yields CASSLRAYPKDEQFF.

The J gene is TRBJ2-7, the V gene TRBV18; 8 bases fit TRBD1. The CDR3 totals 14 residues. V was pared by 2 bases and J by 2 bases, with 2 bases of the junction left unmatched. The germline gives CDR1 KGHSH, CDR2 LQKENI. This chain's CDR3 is CASSPGDRPYEQYV. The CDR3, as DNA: TGTGCCAGCTCACCAGGGGACAGGCCCTACGAGCAGTACGTC.

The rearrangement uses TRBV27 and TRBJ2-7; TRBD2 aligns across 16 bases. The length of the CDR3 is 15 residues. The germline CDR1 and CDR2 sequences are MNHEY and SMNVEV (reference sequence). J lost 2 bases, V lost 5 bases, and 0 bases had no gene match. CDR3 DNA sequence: TGTGCCAGCAGTGGGACTAGCGGGAGGGCCTACGAGCAGTACTTC. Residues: CASSGTSGRAYEQYF.